Many counts were recorded for the clone carrying this TCR beta chain. What it recognizes is unknown. Amplified regions were TCR beta CDR3 sequences from RNA transcripts. First-round RT-PCR with HTBI primers amplified the TCR CDR3 region. TCRdb processed the multiplex PCR reads anew with MiXCR; each CDR3 protein has one entry. The sample has more than 550,000 distinct CDR3 sequences, 18% seen once. This entry comes from a study of T cells in Graves' hyperthyroidism and ophthalmopathy. Study outcomes and limitations: The blood repertoire included most of the expanded thyroid clonotypes above 0.001. A model using 13 V-J features told ophthalmopathy apart from stable hyperthyroidism. Ophthalmopathy was model-predicted a median approximately six months pre-onset.

The sample was blood. The TCR originated in a woman in her fifties or sixties with Graves' hyperthyroidism that later progressed to Graves' ophthalmopathy.

As DNA, the CDR3 is TGTGCCAGCACGAAAGAGACAGGGGGCGGGAACACTGAAGCTTTCTTT. Amino acids: CASTKETGGGNTEAFF. The rearrangement joins TRBV27 to TRBJ1-1; 10 bases map to TRBD1. In germline, CDR1 is MNHEY, CDR2 SMNVEV (reference sequence). This CDR3 is built from 16 residues. The V gene end was trimmed by 7 bases and the J gene end by 1 base; junction bases not matched to a gene: 9.